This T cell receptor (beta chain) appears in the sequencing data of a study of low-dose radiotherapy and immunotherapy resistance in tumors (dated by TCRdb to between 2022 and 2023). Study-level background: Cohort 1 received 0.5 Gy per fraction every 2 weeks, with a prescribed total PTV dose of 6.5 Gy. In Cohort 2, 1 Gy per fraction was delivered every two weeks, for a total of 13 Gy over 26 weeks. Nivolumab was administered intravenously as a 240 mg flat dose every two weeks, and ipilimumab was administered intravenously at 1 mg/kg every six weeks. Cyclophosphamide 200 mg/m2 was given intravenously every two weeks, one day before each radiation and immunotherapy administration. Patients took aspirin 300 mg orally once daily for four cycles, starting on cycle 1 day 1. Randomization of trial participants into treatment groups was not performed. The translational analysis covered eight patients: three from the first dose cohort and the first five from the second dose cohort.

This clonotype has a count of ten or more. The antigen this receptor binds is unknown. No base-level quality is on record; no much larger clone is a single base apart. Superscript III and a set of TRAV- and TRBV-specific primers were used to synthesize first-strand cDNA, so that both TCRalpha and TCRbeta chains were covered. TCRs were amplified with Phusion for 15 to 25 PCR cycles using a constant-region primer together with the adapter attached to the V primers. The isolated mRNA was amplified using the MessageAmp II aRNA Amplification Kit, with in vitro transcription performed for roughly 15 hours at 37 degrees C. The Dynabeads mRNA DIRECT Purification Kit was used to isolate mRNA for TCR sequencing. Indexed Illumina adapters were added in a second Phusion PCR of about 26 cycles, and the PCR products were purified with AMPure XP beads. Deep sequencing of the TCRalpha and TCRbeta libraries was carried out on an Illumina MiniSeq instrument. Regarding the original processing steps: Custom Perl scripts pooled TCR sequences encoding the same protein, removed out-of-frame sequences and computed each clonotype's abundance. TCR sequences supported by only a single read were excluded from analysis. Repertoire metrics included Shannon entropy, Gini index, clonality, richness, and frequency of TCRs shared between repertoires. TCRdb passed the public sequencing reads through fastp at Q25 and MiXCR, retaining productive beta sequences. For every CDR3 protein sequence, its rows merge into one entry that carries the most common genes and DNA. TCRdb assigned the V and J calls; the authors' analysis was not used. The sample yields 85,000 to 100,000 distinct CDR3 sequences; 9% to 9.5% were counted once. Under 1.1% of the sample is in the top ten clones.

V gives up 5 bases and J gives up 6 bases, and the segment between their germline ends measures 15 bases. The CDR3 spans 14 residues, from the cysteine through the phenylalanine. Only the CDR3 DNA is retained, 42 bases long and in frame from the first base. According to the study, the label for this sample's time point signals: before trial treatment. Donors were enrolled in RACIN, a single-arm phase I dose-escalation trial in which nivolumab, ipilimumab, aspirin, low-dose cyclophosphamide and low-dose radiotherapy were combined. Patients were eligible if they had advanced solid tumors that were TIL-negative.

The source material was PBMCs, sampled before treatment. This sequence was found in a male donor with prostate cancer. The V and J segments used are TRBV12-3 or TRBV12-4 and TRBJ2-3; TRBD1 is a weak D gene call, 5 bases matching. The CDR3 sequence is CASSPRRAGDTQYF. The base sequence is TGTGCCAGCAGTCCCCGCAGGGCAGGCGATACGCAGTATTTT.